This TCR beta chain came from a study of Tregs in tolerant kidney transplant recipients. J gave up 12 bases and V 6 bases, and 11 bases lay outside the gene matches. Per the germline V gene, CDR1 is MNHNS and CDR2 is SASEGT. This CDR3 is 14 amino acids long. Profiled with immunoSEQ multiplex PCR; TCRdb holds only in-frame clones, not every one. The sample lists under 20,000 clones, roughly 80% occurring once. The receptor was isolated from a human donor in good health. The chain recombines TRBV6-1 with TRBJ2-1; 10 bases match TRBD2. Sequencing was done on a sample of Tregs from blood. As DNA, the CDR3 is TGTGCCAGCAGAACACTAGCGGGATACCCAATGCAGTTCTTC. Amino acid sequence: CASRTLAGYPMQFF.